The rows below give T cell receptor beta chains drawn from one sample of a study of identical twins' blood T cells. TCRdb reprocessed the 5' RACE reads with MiXCR, giving one entry per CDR3 protein. The repertoire includes 350,000 to 400,000 distinct CDR3 sequences, approximately 30% of them detected once, and about 6% sits in the top ten. Specimen: PBMCs. Receptor source: a woman between 18 and 55 years old in good health. Both conserved end residues are part of each CDR3. The D gene is left open where the match is weak. A row's size may be missing; if present it is once, few, many or a size class.

-	TRBV7-2	-	TRBJ1-1	CASSLKRMNTEAFF	TGTGCCAGCAGCTTAAAGAGAATGAACACTGAAGCTTTCTTT
-	TRBV12-3/TRBV12-4	-	TRBJ1-3	CASSFSQGLGNTIYF	TGTGCCAGCAGTTTCTCCCAGGGGCTTGGAAACACCATATATTTT
-	TRBV20-1	many	TRBJ2-1	CSARDAFLLGEQFF	TGCAGTGCTAGAGACGCCTTCCTCCTGGGTGAGCAGTTCTTC
TRBD1	TRBV10-3	once	TRBJ2-7	CAISSPGQGYEQYF	TGTGCCATCAGCAGCCCGGGACAGGGATACGAGCAGTACTTC
-	TRBV20-1	once	TRBJ1-5	CSAMGQGNQPQHF	TGCAGTGCTATGGGTCAAGGAAATCAGCCCCAGCATTTT
TRBD1	TRBV19	-	TRBJ1-1	CASKRDRDTGAFF	TGTGCCAGCAAAAGGGACAGAGACACTGGAGCTTTCTTT
-	TRBV9	-	TRBJ2-2	CASSVGITGELFF	TGTGCCAGCAGCGTAGGGATCACCGGGGAGCTGTTTTTT
TRBD1	TRBV6-5	few	TRBJ1-2	CASSYSWTGSYGYTF	TGTGCCAGCAGTTACTCCTGGACAGGGAGCTATGGCTACACCTTC
-	TRBV29-1	many	TRBJ2-2	CSVDTQLNTGELFF	TGCAGCGTTGACACCCAGCTTAACACCGGGGAGCTGTTTTTT
-	TRBV5-1	few	TRBJ1-2	CASSLVPTADGYTF	TGCGCCAGCAGCTTGGTTCCAACGGCGGATGGCTACACCTTC
-	TRBV7-9	-	TRBJ1-1	CASSLKGTLRPLRAFF	TGTGCCAGCAGCTTAAAAGGGACGTTGCGGCCGTTACGAGCTTTCTTT
TRBD2	TRBV15	many	TRBJ2-1	CATSRASGGYNEQFF	TGTGCCACCAGCAGAGCGAGCGGGGGTTACAATGAGCAGTTCTTC
TRBD1	TRBV18	-	TRBJ2-7	CASSPGTVSYEQYF	TGTGCCAGCTCACCAGGGACAGTCTCCTACGAGCAGTACTTC
-	TRBV5-1	-	TRBJ1-3	CASSRDMGSGNTIYF	TGCGCCAGCAGCCGGGATATGGGTTCTGGAAACACCATATATTTT
-	TRBV25-1	few	TRBJ1-2	CASSDSGRKRYGYTF	TGTGCCAGCAGTGATTCGGGGAGAAAACGCTATGGCTACACCTTC
TRBD1	TRBV29-1	many	TRBJ1-1	CSVAPGQGMNTEAFF	TGCAGCGTTGCCCCCGGACAGGGAATGAACACTGAAGCTTTCTTT
TRBD2	TRBV20-1	few	TRBJ2-1	CSARAHGGAGEQFF	TGCAGTGCTAGAGCACACGGGGGGGCAGGTGAGCAGTTCTTC
TRBD1	TRBV30	-	TRBJ1-2	CAWGQGAPGYTF	TGTGCCTGGGGACAGGGGGCGCCCGGCTACACCTTC
-	TRBV5-1	-	TRBJ1-1	CASSLGPGVSEDFF	TGCGCCAGCAGCTTGGGCCCAGGGGTCAGTGAAGATTTCTTT
-	TRBV7-2	-	TRBJ2-5	CASSFYQETQYF	TGTGCCAGCAGCTTCTACCAAGAGACCCAGTACTTC
-	TRBV18	few	TRBJ1-6	CASSPGPGINSPLHF	TGTGCCAGCTCCCCAGGGCCCGGAATTAATTCACCCCTCCACTTT
-	TRBV19	many	TRBJ1-2	CASSIYSGGYTF	TGTGCCAGTAGTATTTATTCGGGTGGCTACACCTTC
-	TRBV19	-	TRBJ1-5	CASSNRVNQPQHF	TGTGCCAGTAGTAACAGGGTTAATCAGCCCCAGCATTTT
-	TRBV7-9	-	TRBJ2-1	CASIRQGGSHGNEQFF	TGTGCCAGCATTAGGCAGGGGGGCTCCCATGGGAATGAGCAGTTCTTC
-	TRBV10-3	-	TRBJ1-1	CAIRKQMNAEAFF	TGTGCCATCAGGAAACAGATGAACGCTGAAGCTTTCTTT
TRBD2	TRBV14	few	TRBJ2-4	CASSHQAGAGLAKNIQYF	TGTGCCAGCAGCCACCAAGCGGGAGCGGGGCTAGCCAAAAACATTCAGTACTTC
TRBD1	TRBV20-1	-	TRBJ2-2	CSAPNRGNTGELFF	TGCAGTGCTCCTAACAGGGGGAACACCGGGGAGCTGTTTTTT
-	TRBV12-5	-	TRBJ2-3	CASEAGTPGDTQYF	TGTGCTAGTGAGGCGGGGACACCCGGAGATACGCAGTATTTT
TRBD1	TRBV12-3/TRBV12-4	few	TRBJ1-1	CASSGPGQVKAFF	TGTGCCAGCAGTGGGCCGGGACAGGTCAAAGCTTTCTTT
-	TRBV7-8	-	TRBJ1-3	CASSLAEQGPGNTIYF	TGTGCCAGCAGCTTAGCAGAGCAGGGTCCTGGAAACACCATATATTTT
-	TRBV21-1	once	TRBJ1-2	CASSKETGAVLSYGYTF	TGTGCCAGCAGCAAAGAGACAGGGGCAGTTCTTTCCTATGGCTACACCTTC
-	TRBV2	few	TRBJ1-5	CASSERRDSNQPQHF	TGTGCCAGCAGTGAAAGGAGGGACAGCAATCAGCCCCAGCATTTT
-	TRBV27	few	TRBJ2-2	CASSPDIESGELFF	TGTGCCAGCAGTCCCGACATCGAGTCCGGGGAGCTGTTTTTT
-	TRBV3-1	few	TRBJ2-1	CASSSNCLGSYNEQFF	TGTGCCAGCAGCTCTAACTGCCTCGGCTCCTACAATGAGCAGTTCTTC
-	TRBV30	few	TRBJ2-7	CAWSVVGGYEQYF	TGTGCCTGGAGTGTTGTGGGGGGATACGAGCAGTACTTC
-	TRBV6-6	few	TRBJ2-1	CASSYSRGSYNEQFF	TGTGCCAGCAGTTACTCCCGCGGGTCGTACAATGAGCAGTTCTTC
-	TRBV7-8	many	TRBJ1-1	CASSWRTVMNTEAFF	TGTGCCAGCAGCTGGAGGACAGTTATGAACACTGAAGCTTTCTTT
-	TRBV7-2	-	TRBJ2-1	CASSLGGTATSHF	TGTGCCAGCAGCTTAGGTGGGACTGCTACATCCCACTTC
-	TRBV4-3	-	TRBJ2-1	CASSQDIGLEQFF	TGCGCCAGCAGCCAAGATATTGGACTAGAGCAGTTCTTC
TRBD1	TRBV4-3	few	TRBJ1-2	CASSQVGTEVSNGYTF	TGCGCCAGCAGCCAAGTCGGGACAGAGGTTTCGAATGGCTACACCTTC
TRBD1	TRBV5-1	-	TRBJ1-2	CASSFPGQSSGYTF	TGCGCCAGCAGCTTTCCGGGACAGTCATCCGGCTACACCTTC
TRBD2	TRBV28	-	TRBJ2-7	CASSLVSGRYEQYF	TGTGCCAGCAGTTTGGTTAGCGGGAGGTACGAGCAGTACTTC
-	TRBV21-1	many	TRBJ1-1	CASSKGKGNTEAFF	TGTGCCAGCAGCAAAGGAAAGGGAAACACTGAAGCTTTCTTT
TRBD2	TRBV7-2	-	TRBJ2-7	CASSLEAGGSQYF	TGTGCCAGCAGCTTAGAGGCGGGAGGGTCCCAGTACTTC
-	TRBV9	few	TRBJ1-1	CASTREHMNTEAFF	TGTGCCAGCACCCGGGAGCACATGAACACTGAAGCTTTCTTT
TRBD1	TRBV29-1	-	TRBJ2-7	CSVGTGFSYEQYF	TGCAGCGTTGGGACAGGATTCTCCTACGAGCAGTACTTC
-	TRBV29-1	few	TRBJ1-2	CSGTDRVGGYTF	TGCAGCGGCACCGACAGAGTAGGAGGCTACACCTTC
TRBD1	TRBV7-9	-	TRBJ2-1	CASSRTGTGWDEQFF	TGTGCCAGCAGCCGTACCGGGACAGGGTGGGATGAGCAGTTCTTC
TRBD1	TRBV20-1	few	TRBJ2-2	CSAPDRDTGELFF	TGCAGTGCTCCCGACAGGGACACCGGGGAGCTGTTTTTT
TRBD2	TRBV6-2/TRBV6-3	few	TRBJ2-1	CASTQSLTSGRTNEQFF	TGTGCCAGCACCCAGTCCCTAACTAGCGGAAGGACCAATGAGCAGTTCTTC
-	TRBV11-2	-	TRBJ1-1	CASSLDLGAGAFF	TGTGCCAGCAGCTTAGATCTTGGGGCTGGAGCTTTCTTT
-	TRBV7-2	-	TRBJ1-1	CASSLTLNMNTEAFF	TGTGCCAGCAGCCTAACCCTGAACATGAACACTGAAGCTTTCTTT